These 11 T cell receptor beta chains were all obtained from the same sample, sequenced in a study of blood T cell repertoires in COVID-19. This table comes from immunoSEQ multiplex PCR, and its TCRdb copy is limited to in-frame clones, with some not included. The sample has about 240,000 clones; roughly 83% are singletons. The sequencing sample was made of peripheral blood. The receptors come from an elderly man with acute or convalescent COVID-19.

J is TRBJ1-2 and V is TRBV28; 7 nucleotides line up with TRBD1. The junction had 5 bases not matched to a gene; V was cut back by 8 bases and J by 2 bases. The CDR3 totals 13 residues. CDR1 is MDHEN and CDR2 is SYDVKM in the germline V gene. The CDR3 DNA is TGTGCCAGCGAGGGGGCGTCGAACTATGGCTACACCTTC. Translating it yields CASEGASNYGYTF.

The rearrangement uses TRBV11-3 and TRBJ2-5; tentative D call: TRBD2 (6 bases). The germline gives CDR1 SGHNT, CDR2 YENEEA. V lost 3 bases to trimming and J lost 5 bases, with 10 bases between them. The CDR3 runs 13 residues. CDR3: CASSLGGGETQYF. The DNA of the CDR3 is TGTGCCAGCAGCTTGGGGGGTGGGGAGACCCAGTACTTC. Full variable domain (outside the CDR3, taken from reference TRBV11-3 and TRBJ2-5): EAGVVQSPRYKIIEKKQPVAFWCNPISGHNTLYWYLQNLGQGPELLIRYENEEAVDDSQLPKDRFSAERLKGVDSTLKIQPAELGDSAVYLCASSLGGGETQYFGPGTRLLVL.

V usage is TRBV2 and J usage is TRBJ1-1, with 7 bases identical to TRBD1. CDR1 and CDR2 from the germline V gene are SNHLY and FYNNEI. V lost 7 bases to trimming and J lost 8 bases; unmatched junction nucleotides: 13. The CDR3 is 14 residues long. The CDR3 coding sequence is TGTGCCAGCACCAAGGCACAGGGGACACAGGAAGCTTTCTTT. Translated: CASTKAQGTQEAFF.

CDR3 sequence (DNA): TGTGCCAGCAGCACGGGACAGGGGGACGGGCAGCCCCAGCATTTT. This translates into CASSTGQGDGQPQHF. The chain joins TRBV3-1 (or the pseudogene TRBV3-2) to TRBJ1-5, with 11 bases identical to TRBD1. Germline V lookup: CDR1 LGHDT, CDR2 YNNKEL (reference sequence). V dropped 5 bases and J dropped 7; count of bases not matched to a gene: 7. This CDR3 spans 15 amino acids.

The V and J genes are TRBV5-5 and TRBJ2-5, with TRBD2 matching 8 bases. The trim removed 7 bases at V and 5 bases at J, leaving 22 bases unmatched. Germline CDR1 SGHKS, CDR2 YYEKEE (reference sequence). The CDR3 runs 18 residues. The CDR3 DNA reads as TGTGCCAGCCGACGGGGAATAGGAACTGCGGGAGGCGGCGAGACCCAGTACTTC. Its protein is CASRRGIGTAGGGETQYF.

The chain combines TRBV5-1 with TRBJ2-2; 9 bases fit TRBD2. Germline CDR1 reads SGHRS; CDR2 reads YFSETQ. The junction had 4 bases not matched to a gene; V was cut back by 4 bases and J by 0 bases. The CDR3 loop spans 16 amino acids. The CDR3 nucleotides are TGCGCCAGCAGCCCTAGCGGGAATACGAACACCGGGGAGCTGTTTTTT. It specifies CASSPSGNTNTGELFF.

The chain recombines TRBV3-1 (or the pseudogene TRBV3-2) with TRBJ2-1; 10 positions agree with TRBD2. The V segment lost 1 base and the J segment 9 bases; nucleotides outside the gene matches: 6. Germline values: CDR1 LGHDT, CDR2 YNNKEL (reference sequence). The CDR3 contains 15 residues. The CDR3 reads CASSQGAGGPLEQFF. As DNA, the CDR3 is TGTGCCAGCAGCCAAGGAGCGGGAGGGCCGCTTGAGCAGTTCTTC.

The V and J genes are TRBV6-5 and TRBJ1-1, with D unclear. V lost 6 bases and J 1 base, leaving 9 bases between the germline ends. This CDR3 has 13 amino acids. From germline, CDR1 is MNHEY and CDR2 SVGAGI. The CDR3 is CASRKQTNTEAFF. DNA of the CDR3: TGTGCCAGCAGAAAACAAACGAACACTGAAGCTTTCTTT.

The CDR3 bases are TGCAGCGTCGCAAATCGGGACAGCATAGCCGGGGAGCTGTTTTTT. This sequence encodes CSVANRDSIAGELFF. The chain employs TRBV29-1 and TRBJ2-2; 7 bases map to TRBD1. CDR1 and CDR2 (germline): SQVTM, ANQGSEA. The CDR3 sequence is 15 residues long. J lost 6 bases, V lost 6 bases, and 13 bases had no gene match.

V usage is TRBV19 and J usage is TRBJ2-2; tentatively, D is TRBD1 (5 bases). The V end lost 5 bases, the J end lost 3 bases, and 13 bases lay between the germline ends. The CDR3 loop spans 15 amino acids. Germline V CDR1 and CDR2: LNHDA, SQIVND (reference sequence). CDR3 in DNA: TGTGCCAGTAGTCCGGTCAGGGCCCACACCGGGGAGCTGTTTTTT. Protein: CASSPVRAHTGELFF.

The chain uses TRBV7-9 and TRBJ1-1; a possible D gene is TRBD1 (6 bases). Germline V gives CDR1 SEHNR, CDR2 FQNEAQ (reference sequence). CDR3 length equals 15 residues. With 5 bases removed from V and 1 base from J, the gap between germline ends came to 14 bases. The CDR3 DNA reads TGTGCCAGCAGCGTCGGACAACAGGGGAACACTGAAGCTTTCTTT. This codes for CASSVGQQGNTEAFF.